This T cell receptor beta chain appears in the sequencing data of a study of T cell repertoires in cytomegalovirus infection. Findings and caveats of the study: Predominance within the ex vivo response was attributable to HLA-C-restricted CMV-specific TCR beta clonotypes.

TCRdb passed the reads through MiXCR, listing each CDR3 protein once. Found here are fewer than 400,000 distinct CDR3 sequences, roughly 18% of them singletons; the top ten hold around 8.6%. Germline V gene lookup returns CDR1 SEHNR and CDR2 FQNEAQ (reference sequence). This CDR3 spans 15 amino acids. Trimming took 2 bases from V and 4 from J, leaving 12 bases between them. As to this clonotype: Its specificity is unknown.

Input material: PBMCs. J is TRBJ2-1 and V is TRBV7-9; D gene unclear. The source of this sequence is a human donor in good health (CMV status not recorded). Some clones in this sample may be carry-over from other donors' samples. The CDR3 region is CASSLILGRYNEQFF. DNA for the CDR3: TGTGCCAGCAGCTTAATCCTAGGCCGATACAATGAGCAGTTCTTC.